The present entry profiles one TCR beta chain with its context. Trimming removed 2 bases from V and 7 bases from J; junction bases left unmatched: 10. This CDR3 contains 16 residues. The germline V gene has CDR1 MNHEY and CDR2 SMNVEV (reference sequence). Produced via immunoSEQ multiplex PCR; TCRdb's table is partial and in-frame only. Of 50,000 or so clones in the sample, about 89% were seen once. This sample was taken from a study of blood T cell repertoires in COVID-19. Study context: The United States, Italy and Spain were the sources of the acute and convalescent COVID-19 samples. PBMCs, B-cell-depleted T cells, or T cells were the source of the cDNA or gDNA that made up the material.

The sequence came from a human donor in a cohort sampled during active COVID-19. The chain has TRBV27 and TRBJ2-3, with TRBD1 identical over 9 bases. Specimen: peripheral blood. CDR3: CASSLRGQGYIYTQYF. The CDR3, as DNA: TGTGCCAGCAGTTTAAGGGGACAGGGTTACATTTATACGCAGTATTTT.